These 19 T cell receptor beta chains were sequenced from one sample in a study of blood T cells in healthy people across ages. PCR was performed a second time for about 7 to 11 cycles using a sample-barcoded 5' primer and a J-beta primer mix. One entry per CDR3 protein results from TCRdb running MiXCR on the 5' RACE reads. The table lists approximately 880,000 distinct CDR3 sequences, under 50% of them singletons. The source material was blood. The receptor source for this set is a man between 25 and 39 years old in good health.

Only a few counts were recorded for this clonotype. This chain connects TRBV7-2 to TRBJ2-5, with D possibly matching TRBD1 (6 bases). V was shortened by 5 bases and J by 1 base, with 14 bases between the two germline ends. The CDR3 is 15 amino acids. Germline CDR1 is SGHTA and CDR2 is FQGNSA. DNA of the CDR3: TGTGCCAGCAGCCCAAGCGCACAGGGCCAAGAGACCCAGTACTTC. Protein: CASSPSAQGQETQYF.

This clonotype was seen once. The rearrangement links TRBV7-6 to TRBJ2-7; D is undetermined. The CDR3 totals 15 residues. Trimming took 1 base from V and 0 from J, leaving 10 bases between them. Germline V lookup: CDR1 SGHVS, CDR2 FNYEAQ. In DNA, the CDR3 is TGTGCCAGCAGCTTAGGAGGTATTAGCTCCTACGAGCAGTACTTC. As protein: CASSLGGISSYEQYF. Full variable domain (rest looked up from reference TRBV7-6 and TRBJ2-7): GAGVSQSPRYKVTKRGQDVALRCDPISGHVSLYWYRQALGQGPEFLTYFNYEAQQDKSGLPNDRFSAERPEGSISTLTIQRTEQRDSAMYRCASSLGGISSYEQYFGPGTRLTVT.

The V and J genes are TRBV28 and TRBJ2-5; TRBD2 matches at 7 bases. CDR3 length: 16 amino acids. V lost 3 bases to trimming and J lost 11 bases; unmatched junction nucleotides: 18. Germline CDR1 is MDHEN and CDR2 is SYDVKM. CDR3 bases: TGTGCCAGCAGTTTTGAGGGCGGGGGAGGATACAATGAGCAGTACTTC. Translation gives CASSFEGGGGYNEQYF. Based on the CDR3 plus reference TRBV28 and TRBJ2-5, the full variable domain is DVKVTQSSRYLVKRTGEKVFLECVQDMDHENMFWYRQDPGLGLRLIYFSYDVKMKEKGDIPEGYSVSREKKERFSLILESASTNQTSMYLCASSFEGGGGYNEQYFGPGTRLLVL.

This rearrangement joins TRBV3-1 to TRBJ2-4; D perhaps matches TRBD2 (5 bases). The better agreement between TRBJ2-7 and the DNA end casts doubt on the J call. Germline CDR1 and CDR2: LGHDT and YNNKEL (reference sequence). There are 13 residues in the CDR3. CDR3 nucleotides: TGTGCCAGCAGCCTATACGCCGGGGACGAGCAGTACTTC. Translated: CASSLYAGDEQYF.

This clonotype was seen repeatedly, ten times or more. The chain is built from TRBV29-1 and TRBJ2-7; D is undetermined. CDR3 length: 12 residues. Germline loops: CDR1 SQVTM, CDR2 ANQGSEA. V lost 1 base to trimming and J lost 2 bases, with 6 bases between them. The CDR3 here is CSVEGQTYEQYF. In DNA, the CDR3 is TGCAGCGTTGAAGGGCAGACCTACGAGCAGTACTTC.

The CDR3 is CSVYPGTAYEQYF. CDR3 coding DNA: TGCAGCGTTTACCCCGGGACAGCCTACGAGCAGTACTTC. The rearrangement uses TRBV29-1 and TRBJ2-7, with 7 bases that match TRBD1. The CDR3 sequence is 13 residues long. Germline CDR1 is SQVTM and CDR2 is ANQGSEA. Trimming cost V 5 bases and J 2 bases; bases outside gene matches: 6.

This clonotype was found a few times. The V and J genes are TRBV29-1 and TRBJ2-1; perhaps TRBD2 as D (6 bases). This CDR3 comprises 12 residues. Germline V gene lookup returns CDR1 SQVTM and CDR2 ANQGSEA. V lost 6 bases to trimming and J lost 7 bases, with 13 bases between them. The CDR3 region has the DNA TGCAGCGTGGGGCCTGGGGGGAATGAGCAGTTCTTC. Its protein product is CSVGPGGNEQFF.

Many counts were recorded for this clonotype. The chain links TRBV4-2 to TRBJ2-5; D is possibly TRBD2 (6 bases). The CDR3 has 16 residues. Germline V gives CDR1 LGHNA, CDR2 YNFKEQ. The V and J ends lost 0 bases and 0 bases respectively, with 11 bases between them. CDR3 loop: CASSQEVSGYQETQYF. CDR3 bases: TGTGCCAGCAGCCAAGAGGTTAGCGGATACCAAGAGACCCAGTACTTC.

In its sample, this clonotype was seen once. CDR3 sequence reads: CASSDSVRGLLANEKLFF. The CDR3 nucleotides read TGTGCCAGCAGTGACTCGGTCAGGGGGCTCTTGGCTAATGAAAAACTGTTTTTT. The genes are TRBV6-4 and TRBJ1-4, with TRBD1 identical over 8 bases. Germline trimming cut 0 bases from V and 3 bases from J; bases unmatched to any gene: 9. The CDR3 is made up of 18 amino acids. CDR1 MRHNA and CDR2 SNTAGT come from the germline V gene.

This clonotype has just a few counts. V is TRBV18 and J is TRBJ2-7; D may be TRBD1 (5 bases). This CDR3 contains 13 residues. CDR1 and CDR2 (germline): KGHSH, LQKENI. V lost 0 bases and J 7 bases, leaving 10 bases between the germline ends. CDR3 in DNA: TGTGCCAGCTCACCACCAGGGGTCCATGAGCAGTACTTC. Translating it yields CASSPPGVHEQYF.

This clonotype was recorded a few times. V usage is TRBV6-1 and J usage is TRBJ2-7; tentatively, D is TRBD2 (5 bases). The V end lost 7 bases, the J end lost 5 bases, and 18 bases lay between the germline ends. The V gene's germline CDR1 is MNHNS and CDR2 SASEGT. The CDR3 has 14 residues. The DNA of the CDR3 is TGTGCCAGCAAAGGAGATGGACTTTCCGACGAGCAGTACTTC. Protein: CASKGDGLSDEQYF.

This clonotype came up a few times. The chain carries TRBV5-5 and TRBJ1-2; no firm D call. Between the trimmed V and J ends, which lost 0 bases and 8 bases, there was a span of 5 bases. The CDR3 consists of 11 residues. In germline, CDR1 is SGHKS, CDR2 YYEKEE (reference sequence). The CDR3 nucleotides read TGTGCCAGCAGCTTGGAGAGCGGCTACACCTTC. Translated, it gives CASSLESGYTF.

DNA of the CDR3: TGTGCCAGCATGCGATCTGAAGCTTTCTTT. Translating gives CASMRSEAFF. The V and J genes are TRBV28 and TRBJ1-1; D gene uncertain. From germline, CDR1 is MDHEN and CDR2 SYDVKM. Trimming cost V 7 bases and J 6 bases, with 6 bases left between them. The CDR3 has 10 residues.

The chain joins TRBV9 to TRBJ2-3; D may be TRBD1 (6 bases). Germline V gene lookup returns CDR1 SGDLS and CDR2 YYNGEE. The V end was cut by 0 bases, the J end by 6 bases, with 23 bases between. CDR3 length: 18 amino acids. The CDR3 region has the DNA TGTGCCAGCAGCGTAGACCGGGACACCAGGGGACCAAAGGATACGCAGTATTTT. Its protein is CASSVDRDTRGPKDTQYF.

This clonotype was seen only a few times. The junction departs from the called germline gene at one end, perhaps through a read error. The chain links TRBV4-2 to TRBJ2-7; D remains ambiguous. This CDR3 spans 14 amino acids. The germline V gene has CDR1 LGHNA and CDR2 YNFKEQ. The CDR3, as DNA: TGTGCTAGCAGCCAAGAACGTAACAGCTACGAGCAGTACTTC. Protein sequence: CASSQERNSYEQYF.

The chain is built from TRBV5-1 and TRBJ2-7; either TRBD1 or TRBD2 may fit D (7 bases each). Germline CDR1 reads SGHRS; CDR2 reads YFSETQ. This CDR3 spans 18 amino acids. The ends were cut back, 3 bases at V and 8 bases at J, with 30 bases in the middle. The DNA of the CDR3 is TGCGCCAGCAGCTCCGTACAGGGGAGGGAAGGATCCCTACGCAAGCAGTACTTC. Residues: CASSSVQGREGSLRKQYF.

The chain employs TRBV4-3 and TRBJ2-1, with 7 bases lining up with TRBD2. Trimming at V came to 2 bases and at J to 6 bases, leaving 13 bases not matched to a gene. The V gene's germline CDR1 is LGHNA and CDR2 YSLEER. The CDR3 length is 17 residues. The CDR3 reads CASSQRRRLAEFNEQFF. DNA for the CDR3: TGCGCCAGCAGCCAAAGACGTCGGCTAGCGGAGTTCAATGAGCAGTTCTTC.

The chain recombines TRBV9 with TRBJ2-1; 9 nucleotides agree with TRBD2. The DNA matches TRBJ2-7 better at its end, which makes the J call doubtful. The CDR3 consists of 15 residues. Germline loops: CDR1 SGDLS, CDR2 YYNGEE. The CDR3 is CASSEGLASYYEQYF. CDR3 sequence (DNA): TGTGCCAGCAGCGAGGGACTAGCTTCCTACTACGAGCAGTACTTC.

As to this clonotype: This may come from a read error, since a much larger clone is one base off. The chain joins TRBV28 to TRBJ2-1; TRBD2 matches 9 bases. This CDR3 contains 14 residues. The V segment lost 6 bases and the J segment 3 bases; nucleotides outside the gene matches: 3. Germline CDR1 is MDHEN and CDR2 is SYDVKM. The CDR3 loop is CASRRRGGYNEQFF. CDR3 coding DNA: TGTGCCAGCAGAAGGCGGGGGGGCTACAATGAGCAGTTCTTC.